This passage covers 3 T cell receptor beta chains from one sample sequenced in a study of technical replicates of blood from several donors. The protocol was immunoSEQ multiplex PCR, while the TCRdb copy is restricted to in-frame clones and leaves out a portion. In the table there are 55,000 to 80,000 clones, around 92% of which are singletons. Sequencing was carried out using PBMCs. The receptor set was obtained from a human donor in good health. Some clones in this sample may be carry-over from other donors' samples.

This clone was picked up one time. Other DNA sequences in this specimen translate into the identical CDR3. J is TRBJ2-7 and V is TRBV4-3; 9 positions agree with TRBD1. Trimming at V came to 2 bases and at J to 2 bases, leaving 1 base not matched to a gene. Germline CDR1 reads LGHNA; CDR2 reads YSLEER. There are 14 residues in the CDR3. CDR3 in amino acids: CASSQRQGAYEQYF. The CDR3 coding sequence is TGCGCCAGCAGCCAACGACAGGGGGCCTACGAGCAGTACTTC.

The chain carries TRBV11-2 and TRBJ2-7; a possible D gene is TRBD1 (6 bases). V was trimmed by 1 base and J by 0 bases, leaving 13 bases between them. This CDR3 comprises 16 residues. In germline, CDR1 is SGHAT, CDR2 FQNNGV. As DNA, the CDR3 is TGTGCCAGCAGCTTAGTCGGACAGTACCCCTCCTACGAGCAGTACTTC. This codes for CASSLVGQYPSYEQYF.

This rearrangement joins TRBV28 to TRBJ1-1, with a weak D call TRBD1 (6 bases). V shed 2 bases and J shed 4 bases, with 20 bases lying between them. This CDR3 region has 17 residues. Germline CDR1 is MDHEN and CDR2 is SYDVKM. As DNA, the CDR3 is TGTGCCAGCAGTTTACCCCCCGTTTTTGGGGGCGGCACTGAAGCTTTCTTT. Translated: CASSLPPVFGGGTEAFF.